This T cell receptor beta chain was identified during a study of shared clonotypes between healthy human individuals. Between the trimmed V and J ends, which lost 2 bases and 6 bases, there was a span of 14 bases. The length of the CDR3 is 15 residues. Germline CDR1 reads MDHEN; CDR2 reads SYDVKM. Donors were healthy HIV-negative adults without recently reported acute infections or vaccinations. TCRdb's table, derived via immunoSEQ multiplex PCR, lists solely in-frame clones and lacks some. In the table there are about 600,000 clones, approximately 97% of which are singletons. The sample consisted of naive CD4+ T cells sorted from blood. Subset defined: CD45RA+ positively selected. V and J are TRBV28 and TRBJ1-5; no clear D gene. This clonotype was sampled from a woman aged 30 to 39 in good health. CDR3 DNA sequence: TGTGCCAGCAGTTTAGATCAGGTCTTGAGTCAGCCCCAGCATTTT. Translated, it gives CASSLDQVLSQPQHF.